This TCR beta chain was observed in a study of vaccination effects on CD4 cells after COVID-19. Expansion of antigen-specific CD4+ T cells with viral peptide pools was carried out by the ViraFEST assay before sequencing. When roughly eleven days of culture had elapsed, CD4+ T cells were isolated. None of these healthy vaccinees had been infected with SARS-CoV-2 before vaccination. Cultures got half-medium changes with IL-2 on days 3 and 7. The length of the CDR3 is 16 residues. The V gene's germline CDR1 is MNHEY and CDR2 SVGAGI. V dropped 0 bases and J dropped 4; count of bases not matched to a gene: 6. Measured with immunoSEQ multiplex PCR; TCRdb has only the in-frame clones, and not every one. The data show tens of thousands of clones, around 75% seen once. Points on this clone: The target antigen is unknown.

The chain carries TRBV6-5 and TRBJ1-1; 9 bases align to TRBD1. This clonotype was sampled from a human donor who received a COVID-19 vaccine. The starting material was CD4+ T cells from PBMCs cultured with SARS-CoV-2 spike peptides, obtained before COVID-19 vaccination. The CDR3 DNA sequence: TGTGCCAGCAGTTACTCGGTGGTGGACAGGGGCACTGAAGCTTTCTTT. Encoded protein: CASSYSVVDRGTEAFF.